The 28 T cell receptor beta chains in this list originate from one sample, sequenced in a study of fetal regulatory T cell absence and autoimmunity. The method was immunoSEQ multiplex PCR; TCRdb's version includes in-frame clones alone and lacks a portion of them. The repertoire consists of about 95,000 clones, with roughly 78% occurring once and the leading ten covering 1.5% to 2%. Specimen: pancreas tissue. Receptors originate from a male donor with IPEX syndrome.

The chain uses TRBV6-5 and TRBJ2-5, with a tentative D call TRBD1 (5 bases). CDR3 length equals 12 residues. The germline V gene encodes CDR1 MNHEY and CDR2 SVGAGI. V was pared by 8 bases and J by 2 bases, with 9 bases between. The CDR3 is CASCTGQETQYF. For the CDR3, the DNA is TGTGCCAGCTGCACAGGTCAAGAGACCCAGTACTTC.

In nucleotides, the CDR3 is TGTGCCAGCAGCTTGTTCAGGGCACCTGGCTACACCTTC. Translated: CASSLFRAPGYTF. The chain couples TRBV5-6 to TRBJ1-2, with TRBD1 as a possible D gene (5 bases). Trimming took off 1 base at V and 7 bases at J, with 11 bases between the two ends. The CDR3 contains 13 residues. Per germline, CDR1 SGHDT and CDR2 YYEEEE. The full variable domain, completed using reference TRBV5-6 and TRBJ1-2, is DAGVTQSPTHLIKTRGQQVTLRCSPKSGHDTVSWYQQALGQGPQFIFQYYEEEERQRGNFPDRFSGHQFPNYSSELNVNALLLGDSALYLCASSLFRAPGYTFGSGTRLTVV.

This clone showed up just a few times. The chain recombines TRBV5-4 with TRBJ1-6; 10 bases are shared with TRBD1. The CDR3 has 13 residues. Germline CDR1 reads SGHNT; CDR2 reads YYREEE (reference sequence). J lost 10 bases, V lost 5 bases, and 3 bases had no gene match. The CDR3 sequence: CASRTGGHSPLHF. In nucleotides, the CDR3 is TGTGCCAGCAGGACAGGGGGCCACTCACCCCTCCACTTT.

This chain connects TRBV7-9 to TRBJ1-2; TRBD1 matches at 10 bases. Trimming cost V 0 bases and J 5 bases; bases outside gene matches: 6. The CDR3 contains 16 residues. Germline assignment: CDR1 SEHNR and CDR2 FQNEAQ (reference sequence). The CDR3 bases are TGTGCCAGCAGCTTAGCGGGGGGACAGGGGTTGTATGGCTACACCTTC. This translates into CASSLAGGQGLYGYTF.

The gene calls are TRBV9 and TRBJ2-3; no firm D call. The germline gives CDR1 SGDLS, CDR2 YYNGEE. The ends were cut back, 4 bases at V and 2 bases at J, with 11 bases in the middle. The CDR3 is 14 residues long. CDR3 amino acids: CASSPHIPTDTQYF. DNA of the CDR3: TGTGCCAGCAGCCCCCATATCCCCACAGATACGCAGTATTTT.

The J gene is TRBJ2-3, the V gene TRBV27; TRBD1 matches at 8 bases. This CDR3 is 14 amino acids long. Trimming at V came to 1 base and at J to 8 bases, leaving 5 bases not matched to a gene. From germline, CDR1 is MNHEY and CDR2 SMNVEV (reference sequence). The CDR3 DNA sequence: TGTGCCAGCAGTTTATTTGCAGGGGGCGGTACGCAGTATTTT. Residues: CASSLFAGGGTQYF.

The rearrangement uses TRBV11-3 and TRBJ2-5; D may be TRBD1 (5 bases). Germline-derived CDR1 and CDR2 are SGHNT and YENEEA. The ends were cut back, 1 base at V and 2 bases at J, with 5 bases in the middle. The CDR3 consists of 13 residues. CDR3 sequence: CASSLGTQETQYF. The CDR3 nucleotides are TGTGCCAGCAGCTTAGGGACACAAGAGACCCAGTACTTC.

The chain carries TRBV4-1 and TRBJ2-7; perhaps D is TRBD1 or TRBD2 (6 bases each). The CDR3 is 15 amino acids. Germline V gene sequence: CDR1 MGHRA, CDR2 YSYEKL. The germline V and J ends were trimmed by 4 bases and 6 bases, with 19 bases remaining between them. CDR3 sequence reads: CASSRGALVEGEQYF. In nucleotides, the CDR3 is TGCGCCAGCAGCCGGGGGGCGCTCGTGGAGGGCGAGCAGTACTTC.

The J gene is TRBJ2-5, the V gene TRBV4-3; D not resolved. V dropped 0 bases and J dropped 5 bases, with 7 bases sitting between them. This CDR3 has 13 amino acids. Germline CDR1 reads LGHNA; CDR2 reads YSLEER. The CDR3, as DNA: TGCGCCAGCAGCCAAGATAGTAGGGAGACCCAGTACTTC. Protein: CASSQDSRETQYF.

The genes are TRBV7-9 and TRBJ2-7; 7 nucleotides agree with TRBD2. V gave up 1 base and J gave up 2 bases; unmatched junction bases: 2. The germline CDR1 and CDR2 sequences are SEHNR and FQNEAQ (reference sequence). The CDR3 is 14 residues long. In DNA form, the CDR3 reads TGTGCCAGCAGCTTAGAAGCGGGGACCTACGAGCAGTACTTC. It yields the protein CASSLEAGTYEQYF.

The V call is TRBV7-2, the J call TRBJ2-3, with 9 nucleotides matching TRBD2. CDR3 size: 16 residues. Germline V gene sequence: CDR1 SGHTA, CDR2 FQGNSA. J lost 1 base, V lost 3 bases, and 5 bases had no gene match. CDR3 sequence: CASSFRSGGRTDTQYF. The CDR3 DNA sequence: TGTGCCAGCAGCTTTCGTAGCGGGGGCCGCACAGATACGCAGTATTTT.

This chain joins TRBV4-1 and TRBJ1-2, with D hard to call. Trimming shortened V by 0 bases and J by 8 bases, and 13 bases separated the two germline ends. CDR1 and CDR2 (germline): MGHRA, YSYEKL. CDR3 length equals 14 residues. The CDR3 coding sequence is TGCGCCAGCAGCCAAGAGAGGGTACGTGGGGGCTACACCTTC. This encodes CASSQERVRGGYTF.

The sample holds one count of this clone. This sequence joins TRBV27 and TRBJ1-1; 11 bases are shared with TRBD1. Germline loops: CDR1 MNHEY, CDR2 SMNVEV (reference sequence). The CDR3 covers 14 residues. V lost 4 bases and J lost 2; bases outside the gene matches: 0. This chain's CDR3 is CASSWTGGNTEAFF. The CDR3 region has the DNA TGTGCCAGCAGTTGGACAGGGGGCAACACTGAAGCTTTCTTT.

V and J are TRBV5-1 and TRBJ1-3; tentatively, D is TRBD1 (6 bases). The CDR3 has 14 residues. V was pared by 4 bases and J by 0 bases, with 8 bases between. The germline gives CDR1 SGHRS, CDR2 YFSETQ. CDR3 in DNA: TGCGCCAGCAGCCCGGACAGCTCTGGAAACACCATATATTTT. Its protein is CASSPDSSGNTIYF.

This chain connects TRBV9 to TRBJ2-3, with TRBD1 matching 10 bases. The CDR3 sequence is 17 residues long. The junction had 8 bases not matched to a gene; V was cut back by 3 bases and J by 1 base. Germline CDR1 SGDLS, CDR2 YYNGEE. CDR3 amino acids: CASSDPPGTGGTDTQYF. The CDR3 DNA is TGTGCCAGCAGCGATCCCCCCGGGACAGGGGGCACAGATACGCAGTATTTT. Full variable domain (remainder filled in from reference TRBV9 and TRBJ2-3): DSGVTQTPKHLITATGQRVTLRCSPRSGDLSVYWYQQSLDQGLQFLIQYYNGEERAKGNILERFSAQQFPDLHSELNLSSLELGDSALYFCASSDPPGTGGTDTQYFGPGTRLTVL.

V is TRBV30 and J is TRBJ2-7; 7 bases align to TRBD1. Trimming removed 0 bases from V and 5 bases from J; junction bases left unmatched: 4. CDR1 and CDR2 from the germline V gene are GTSNPN and SVGIG (reference sequence). The CDR3 consists of 13 residues. The CDR3 is CAWSVTGAHEQYF. CDR3 sequence (DNA): TGTGCCTGGAGTGTTACAGGGGCGCACGAGCAGTACTTC.

V usage is TRBV11-1 and J usage is TRBJ2-1; 12 bases map to TRBD2. The CDR3 length is 14 residues. CDR1 is SGHAT and CDR2 is FQDESV in the germline V gene (reference sequence). J gave up 10 bases and V 8 bases, and 9 bases lay outside the gene matches. The CDR3 coding sequence is TGTGCCAGCTCCTCGAGACTAGCGGGAGACGAGCAGTTCTTC. Translating gives CASSSRLAGDEQFF.

The chain links TRBV10-3 to TRBJ1-1, with TRBD1 identical over 11 bases. V shed 3 bases, J shed 5 bases, and the junction held 5 bases outside the gene matches. Germline V gene data show CDR1 as ENHRY and CDR2 as SYGVKD. This CDR3 has 15 amino acids. The CDR3 bases are TGTGCCATCAGTGAAGTGGGACAGGGGGGGACTGAAGCTTTCTTT. This translates into CAISEVGQGGTEAFF.

The V gene is TRBV5-6, the J gene TRBJ2-7; weak D call: TRBD1 (5 bases). Germline CDR1 is SGHDT and CDR2 is YYEEEE. This CDR3 has 14 amino acids. V was trimmed by 0 bases and J by 3 bases, leaving 10 bases between them. CDR3 DNA sequence: TGTGCCAGCAGCTTGGGGGGCACATACTACGAGCAGTACTTC. Encoded protein: CASSLGGTYYEQYF.

The chain carries TRBV13 and TRBJ2-6; 11 bases map to TRBD2. V dropped 4 bases and J dropped 0; count of bases not matched to a gene: 5. Germline V lookup: CDR1 PRHDT, CDR2 FYEKMQ (reference sequence). The CDR3 consists of 18 residues. CDR3 sequence reads: CASSSTSGASSGANVLTF. CDR3 nucleotides: TGTGCCAGCAGCTCGACTAGCGGGGCTAGCTCTGGGGCCAACGTCCTGACTTTC.

The chain couples TRBV5-1 to TRBJ2-7, with D maybe TRBD1 (6 bases). The V and J ends lost 0 bases and 3 bases respectively, with 10 bases between them. The CDR3 sequence is 14 residues long. Germline lookup yields CDR1 SGHRS and CDR2 YFSETQ. The CDR3 DNA reads TGCGCCAGCAGCTTGGGCCGGGACAACTACGAGCAGTACTTC. Its protein is CASSLGRDNYEQYF.

The chain is built from TRBV13 and TRBJ1-3; unclear D gene. Germline V gene lookup returns CDR1 PRHDT and CDR2 FYEKMQ (reference sequence). The CDR3 length is 15 residues. The ends were cut back, 4 bases at V and 0 bases at J, with 10 bases in the middle. CDR3 in amino acids: CASSSLAVSGNTIYF. For the CDR3, the DNA is TGTGCCAGCAGCTCCCTGGCGGTCTCTGGAAACACCATATATTTT.

This chain uses TRBV7-2 with TRBJ2-3; D uncertain. CDR1 and CDR2 (germline): SGHTA, FQGNSA. Deletions cut 3 bases from V and 0 bases from J, with 7 bases between. This CDR3 spans 14 amino acids. The CDR3 DNA reads TGTGCCAGCAGCTTCGCCCCCAGCACAGATACGCAGTATTTT. The encoded protein is CASSFAPSTDTQYF.

This chain joins TRBV27 and TRBJ1-4; 7 bases are shared with TRBD1. The CDR3 totals 17 residues. V shed 6 bases and J 0 bases; nucleotides not matched to a gene: 10. The germline gives CDR1 MNHEY, CDR2 SMNVEV (reference sequence). The CDR3 spells CASRRRQGGATNEKLFF. CDR3 sequence (DNA): TGTGCCAGCAGACGCCGACAGGGTGGGGCAACTAATGAAAAACTGTTTTTT.

V gene TRBV10-1 combines with J gene TRBJ2-3, with 8 positions matching TRBD2. The CDR3 contains 14 residues. Germline CDR1 and CDR2: WNHNN and SYGVQD (reference sequence). The ends lost 3 bases at V and 1 base at J; junction bases unmatched: 0. CDR3 region: CASSEAGGTDTQYF. The CDR3 DNA follows: TGCGCCAGCAGTGAAGCGGGGGGCACAGATACGCAGTATTTT.

J is TRBJ2-1 and V is TRBV5-1; 10 bases align to TRBD2. Losses at the gene ends were 4 bases for V and 3 bases for J; bases not matched to a gene: 4. The CDR3 runs 15 residues. The germline gives CDR1 SGHRS, CDR2 YFSETQ. DNA of the CDR3: TGCGCCAGCAGCACGGGACTAGCGAACTACAATGAGCAGTTCTTC. Residues: CASSTGLANYNEQFF.

This chain connects TRBV19 to TRBJ2-7; D may correspond to TRBD1 or TRBD2 (6 bases each). The germline V gene has CDR1 LNHDA and CDR2 SQIVND (reference sequence). The CDR3 is 14 residues long. The V end lost 9 bases, the J end lost 0 bases, and 15 bases lay between the germline ends. CDR3: CASSWGRGSYEQYF. Written as DNA, the CDR3 is TGTGCCAGCTCCTGGGGGCGGGGCTCCTACGAGCAGTACTTC. The whole variable domain, remainder taken from reference TRBV19 and TRBJ2-7, is DGGITQSPKYLFRKEGQNVTLSCEQNLNHDAMYWYRQDPGQGLRLIYYSQIVNDFQKGDIAEGYSVSREKKESFPLTVTSAQKNPTAFYLCASSWGRGSYEQYFGPGTRLTVT.

The chain couples TRBV27 to TRBJ2-2; TRBD2 aligns across 7 bases. Germline loops: CDR1 MNHEY, CDR2 SMNVEV (reference sequence). V trimming: 7 bases; J trimming: 1 base; junction bases outside the gene matches: 12. The CDR3 runs 17 residues. This CDR3 is CASTLRGSSGNTGELFF. In nucleotides, the CDR3 is TGTGCCAGCACCCTCCGGGGGTCTAGCGGGAACACCGGGGAGCTGTTTTTT.